This T cell receptor (beta chain) was obtained from a study of cytomegalovirus exposure and HLA in healthy donors. Study findings and constraints: Later analysis found that TCR beta chains associated with HLA were more clonally expanded than other, equally common chains. In an earlier analysis, in fewer than 700 donors, most V segments appeared productive either ~87% or ~30% of the time.

The study ran its PCR with 60 Vbeta and 13 Jbeta primers. Sequenced by immunoSEQ multiplex PCR; TCRdb stores in-frame clones only, minus some. Among over 100,000 clones listed, approximately 74% were seen once. Trimming cost V 6 bases and J 7 bases; bases outside gene matches: 23. This CDR3 contains 19 residues. Germline loops: CDR1 KGHSH, CDR2 LQKENI. Of note for this clone: Its antigen remains unidentified.

The receptor was derived from a male donor in good health and CMV-seronegative. This chain connects TRBV18 to TRBJ2-1; TRBD2 agrees at 8 bases. The sequenced sample consisted of PBMCs. DNA for the CDR3: TGTGCCAGCTCCCCTCAACCTTGGCTTGCGGGGGGCGTGGTAAATGAGCAGTTCTTC. Translated: CASSPQPWLAGGVVNEQFF.